Shown below are 21 T cell receptor beta chains from a single sample sequenced in a study of T cell responses to AZD1222 COVID-19 vaccine (dated by TCRdb to the early 2020s). The time point label of this sample denotes: about 28 days (+/-7) after the second vaccine dose. Library preparation employed the immunoSEQ multiplex PCR assay. TCRdb re-hosts the immuneACCESS table, in-frame sequences only. Its copies lack some clones; in the studies checked, an unresolved V gene accounts for under half of them, and the cause for the rest is not known. The sample table shows 70,000 to 85,000 clones, and about 83% are seen once. The ten largest make up approximately 1.3% of the sample. Here the sequenced sample was peripheral blood, taken 28 days after the second AZD1222 dose. The source of these receptors is an adult who received the AZD1222 COVID-19 vaccine.

This clone showed up just a few times. The chain employs TRBV27 and TRBJ1-6; tentatively, D is TRBD1 (6 bases). The CDR3 contains 16 residues. Between the trimmed V and J ends, which lost 5 bases and 5 bases, there was a span of 16 bases. Germline V gene data show CDR1 as MNHEY and CDR2 as SMNVEV (reference sequence). The CDR3 loop is CASSVQGLPDNSPLHF. CDR3 nucleotides: TGTGCCAGCAGTGTACAGGGCCTTCCGGATAATTCACCCCTCCACTTT.

V and J are TRBV27 and TRBJ1-6; 7 bases fit TRBD1. CDR1 is MNHEY, CDR2 SMNVEV, per germline (reference sequence). This CDR3 region has 15 residues. The junction had 8 bases not matched to a gene; V was cut back by 6 bases and J by 6 bases. The CDR3 loop is CASRMTGMSNSPLHF. The CDR3 nucleotides read TGTGCCAGCAGGATGACAGGGATGAGTAATTCACCCCTCCACTTT.

CDR3 DNA sequence: TGTGCCAGCAGCCCGAAGATCGGTAGCGAGTGGCAGTTCTTC. Translating gives CASSPKIGSEWQFF. The genes are TRBV7-9 and TRBJ2-1, with a weak D call TRBD2 (5 bases). V lost 5 bases and J lost 12, with 20 bases in between. CDR1 and CDR2 from the germline V gene are SEHNR and FQNEAQ (reference sequence). CDR3 size: 14 residues.

The CDR3 region has the DNA TGTGCCAGCAGTTTTTGGAGGAACACTGAAGCTTTCTTT. This translates into CASSFWRNTEAFF. The rearrangement joins TRBV27 to TRBJ1-1, with D uncertain. The CDR3 sequence is 13 residues long. Trimming took off 3 bases at V and 1 base at J, with 6 bases between the two ends. In germline, CDR1 is MNHEY, CDR2 SMNVEV (reference sequence).

J is TRBJ1-1 and V is TRBV19, with D possibly matching TRBD1 (5 bases). The germline V gene encodes CDR1 LNHDA and CDR2 SQIVND (reference sequence). Trimming shortened V by 3 bases and J by 7 bases, and 12 bases separated the two germline ends. The length of the CDR3 is 13 residues. The CDR3 DNA reads as TGTGCCAGTAGTATGGGGGGACGGAGTGAAGCTTTCTTT. Protein product: CASSMGGRSEAFF.

The V and J genes are TRBV28 and TRBJ2-1, with TRBD2 matching over 9 bases. Germline V lookup: CDR1 MDHEN, CDR2 SYDVKM. The CDR3 runs 16 residues. V lost 5 bases, J lost 0 bases, and 5 bases stayed unmatched. The CDR3 loop is CASSPHSGSSYNEQFF. The CDR3 DNA reads as TGTGCCAGCAGTCCCCATAGCGGGAGCTCCTACAATGAGCAGTTCTTC.

J is TRBJ2-2 and V is TRBV7-2; the D is unclear. The CDR3 loop spans 13 amino acids. Trimming removed 1 base at V and 4 bases at J, with 4 bases between. Germline V lookup: CDR1 SGHTA, CDR2 FQGNSA. The CDR3 region has the DNA TGTGCCAGCAGCTTAGTCCCCACCGGGGAGCTGTTTTTT. Its protein is CASSLVPTGELFF.

This chain connects TRBV11-2 to TRBJ2-7; D perhaps matches TRBD2 (5 bases). CDR1 and CDR2 (germline): SGHAT, FQNNGV. The length of the CDR3 is 14 residues. Trimming shortened V by 2 bases and J by 2 bases, and 10 bases separated the two germline ends. The CDR3 reads CASSLSHSAYEQYF. CDR3 in DNA: TGTGCCAGCAGCTTATCTCATAGCGCCTACGAGCAGTACTTC.

The chain links TRBV6-2 or TRBV6-3 to TRBJ1-1; TRBD1 matches at 7 bases. CDR1 is MNHEY, CDR2 SVGEGT, per germline. The CDR3 runs to 13 residues. Unmatched junction bases numbered 8, after V lost 5 bases and J lost 8 bases. The CDR3 loop is CASSATGAQEAFF. The CDR3 coding sequence is TGTGCCAGCAGTGCAACAGGGGCGCAAGAAGCTTTCTTT.

The DNA for the CDR3 is TGTGCCAGCAGAACACCCGGGACAGGGGATGGCTACACCTTC. The encoded protein is CASRTPGTGDGYTF. V and J are TRBV28 and TRBJ1-2; TRBD1 aligns across 10 bases. Germline V gives CDR1 MDHEN, CDR2 SYDVKM. The CDR3 sequence is 14 residues long. V trimming: 6 bases; J trimming: 6 bases; junction bases outside the gene matches: 7.

This clone was detected once. This sequence joins TRBV28 and TRBJ2-7; 8 bases fit TRBD1. CDR3 length: 14 amino acids. Unmatched junction bases numbered 7, after V lost 5 bases and J lost 4 bases. Germline V CDR1 and CDR2: MDHEN, SYDVKM. DNA for the CDR3: TGTGCCAGCAGTACACCGGGACAGGTGTACGAGCAGTACTTC. Its translation is CASSTPGQVYEQYF.

The chain has TRBV19 and TRBJ2-5, with 9 bases identical to TRBD1. The CDR3 runs to 16 residues. With 3 bases clipped from V and 1 base from J, the junction kept 6 bases outside the gene matches. CDR1 is LNHDA, CDR2 SQIVND, per germline (reference sequence). CDR3 sequence (DNA): TGTGCCAGTAGTATCGCCACAGGGGGCGGCCAAGAGACCCAGTACTTC. It encodes CASSIATGGGQETQYF.

The chain is built from TRBV27 and TRBJ2-7; D may be TRBD2 (6 bases). The V end lost 2 bases, the J end lost 4 bases, and 15 bases lay between the germline ends. In germline, CDR1 is MNHEY, CDR2 SMNVEV (reference sequence). This CDR3 spans 15 amino acids. The CDR3 DNA sequence: TGTGCCAGCAGTTTAATTGCGGGGCTCGAGTACGAGCAGTACTTC. Translated: CASSLIAGLEYEQYF.

V and J are TRBV19 and TRBJ1-5, with 8 bases matching TRBD1. The CDR3 is made up of 13 amino acids. Germline loops: CDR1 LNHDA, CDR2 SQIVND (reference sequence). The J segment lost 7 bases and the V segment lost 5 bases, leaving 4 bases of the junction unmatched. Here the CDR3 DNA reads TGTGCCAGTAGTGGGACAGGTAGCCAGCCCCAGCATTTT. It is translated as CASSGTGSQPQHF.

In the case of this clone: At one end the junction does not follow the germline gene, possibly because of a read error. The chain links TRBV11-2 to TRBJ2-1; perhaps TRBD1 as D (5 bases). Germline V lookup: CDR1 SGHAT, CDR2 FQNNGV. This CDR3 contains 15 residues. CDR3 region: CASSFPLVGLQGQIF. DNA for the CDR3: TGTGCCAGCAGCTTTCCGCTAGTCGGTCTCCAGGGCCAGATCTTC.

The V gene is TRBV4-2, the J gene TRBJ2-5; the match to TRBD1 covers 7 bases. The CDR3 loop spans 13 amino acids. With 5 bases clipped from V and 5 bases from J, the junction kept 5 bases outside the gene matches. Germline CDR1 and CDR2: LGHNA and YNFKEQ. This CDR3 is CASSSTGKETQYF. CDR3 sequence (DNA): TGTGCCAGCAGCTCGACAGGGAAGGAGACCCAGTACTTC.

The chain recombines TRBV7-9 with TRBJ1-1; D gene unclear. V lost 9 bases and J 3 bases, leaving 14 bases between the germline ends. The CDR3 contains 13 residues. CDR1 is SEHNR and CDR2 is FQNEAQ in the germline V gene (reference sequence). The CDR3 protein is CASSHTGDTEAFF. The CDR3 DNA is TGTGCCAGTTCTCACACCGGGGACACTGAAGCTTTCTTT.

The genes are TRBV28 and TRBJ1-2; D may be TRBD1 (5 bases). CDR3 length equals 16 residues. From germline, CDR1 is MDHEN and CDR2 SYDVKM. Trimming left V 6 bases short and J 3 bases short, with 20 bases between. CDR3: CASSPLGGRGYYGYTF. The CDR3 DNA is TGTGCCAGCAGCCCATTGGGGGGAAGGGGATACTATGGCTACACCTTC.

The gene calls are TRBV28 and TRBJ1-4; D ambiguous. Trimming removed 4 bases from V and 4 bases from J, with 22 bases in between. The germline CDR1 and CDR2 sequences are MDHEN and SYDVKM. The CDR3 covers 18 residues. The CDR3 here is CASSSPLPLGLLNEKLFF. CDR3 bases: TGTGCCAGCAGTTCTCCCCTACCGTTGGGTCTCCTTAATGAAAAACTGTTTTTT. The variable domain in full, completed from reference TRBV28 and TRBJ1-4, reads DVKVTQSSRYLVKRTGEKVFLECVQDMDHENMFWYRQDPGLGLRLIYFSYDVKMKEKGDIPEGYSVSREKKERFSLILESASTNQTSMYLCASSSPLPLGLLNEKLFFGSGTQLSVL.

V gene TRBV30 combines with J gene TRBJ1-5, with 12 positions matching TRBD1. The germline gives CDR1 GTSNPN, CDR2 SVGIG (reference sequence). The CDR3 contains 17 residues. J lost 3 bases, V lost 0 bases, and 6 bases had no gene match. The CDR3 DNA sequence: TGTGCCTGGAGTGTTAAGGGACAGGGGGCAGACAATCAGCCCCAGCATTTT. Amino acid sequence: CAWSVKGQGADNQPQHF.

This chain connects TRBV10-1 to TRBJ2-5, with 10 bases fitting TRBD1. Trimming took 1 base from V and 5 from J; bases not matched to a gene: 7. CDR3 length: 16 amino acids. Germline lookup yields CDR1 WNHNN and CDR2 SYGVQD (reference sequence). This CDR3 reads CASSECYRDRGETQYF. CDR3 nucleotide sequence: TGCGCCAGCAGTGAGTGTTACCGGGACAGGGGTGAGACCCAGTACTTC.